What follows are 8 T cell receptor beta chains derived from one specimen sequenced in a study of T cells in Graves' hyperthyroidism and ophthalmopathy (dated by TCRdb to between 2018 and 2021). The library was made by multiplex PCR. Sequencing was performed on an Illumina HiSeq 2000. Amplification of TCR beta CDR3 regions was carried out from RNA transcripts. For the first round of RT-PCR on the TCR CDR3, the HTBI primer set was used together with the Qiagen OneStep RT-PCR kit. The public reads were reanalyzed by TCRdb: fastp trimming at Q25, MiXCR alignment, in-frame beta chains only. CDR3 protein duplicates are merged, each entry listing the most common genes and DNA. The sample contains about 270,000 distinct CDR3 sequences, over 12% of them found a single time. The ten largest clones capture 30% to 35% of the sample. The specimen was blood. All receptors come from a woman in her 50s with Graves' hyperthyroidism that later progressed to Graves' ophthalmopathy.

This clonotype came up a few times. V is TRBV9 and J is TRBJ2-2; 13 bases are a match to TRBD2. CDR3 size: 17 residues. Trimming at V came to 9 bases and at J to 4 bases, leaving 12 bases not matched to a gene. Germline assignment: CDR1 SGDLS and CDR2 YYNGEE. CDR3 sequence reads: CAMRGLAGSDGTGELFF. The CDR3 DNA reads as TGTGCCATGAGGGGACTAGCGGGATCAGACGGCACCGGGGAGCTGTTTTTT.

This clonotype came up many times. This chain uses TRBV28 with TRBJ1-4, with D perhaps matching TRBD1 (6 bases). Per germline, CDR1 MDHEN and CDR2 SYDVKM. The CDR3 is 15 amino acids. V lost 4 bases, J lost 4 bases, and 13 bases lay in between. The CDR3, as DNA: TGTGCCAGCAGTTCTCAGGGGAGCCTTAATGAAAAACTGTTTTTT. The encoded protein is CASSSQGSLNEKLFF.

As regards this clonotype: A much larger clone differs from this one at a single base, so this may be a read error. The chain combines TRBV28 with TRBJ2-2, with 7 nucleotides matching TRBD2. The germline V gene encodes CDR1 MDHEN and CDR2 SYDVKM. The CDR3 is 16 amino acids. For the CDR3, the DNA is TGTGTCAGCACCGTGGAGCGGGAAGTGAACACCGGGGAGCTGTTTTTT. Encoded protein: CVSTVEREVNTGELFF.

This clonotype was seen a handful of times. This sequence joins TRBV5-1 and TRBJ1-3; D gene unclear. This CDR3 contains 16 residues. Germline V gene lookup returns CDR1 SGHRS and CDR2 YFSETQ. The V end lost 0 bases, the J end lost 0 bases, and 10 bases lay between the germline ends. The CDR3 spells CASSLGAGGSGNTIYF. The CDR3 nucleotides read TGCGCCAGCAGCTTGGGAGCGGGAGGCTCTGGAAACACCATATATTTT.

This clonotype was counted ten times or more. The J gene is TRBJ2-3, the V gene TRBV11-2; D ambiguous. The CDR3 is 13 amino acids. V gave up 0 bases and J gave up 4 bases, with 5 bases separating them. CDR1 is SGHAT and CDR2 is FQNNGV in the germline V gene. CDR3 residues: CASSLEGADTQYF. CDR3 DNA sequence: TGTGCCAGCAGCTTAGAGGGTGCAGATACGCAGTATTTT.

Ten or more counts support this clonotype. V is TRBV7-9 and J is TRBJ2-1; TRBD2 matches 11 bases. This CDR3 region has 16 residues. The junction had 6 bases not matched to a gene; V was cut back by 5 bases and J by 3 bases. Germline V gene lookup returns CDR1 SEHNR and CDR2 FQNEAQ (reference sequence). The CDR3 loop is CASSPQTSGNYNEQFF. CDR3 nucleotide sequence: TGTGCCAGCAGCCCTCAGACTAGCGGGAACTACAATGAGCAGTTCTTC.

This clonotype has a handful of counts. V gene TRBV20-1 combines with J gene TRBJ1-6; 8 bases fit TRBD1. The ends lost 3 bases at V and 7 bases at J; junction bases unmatched: 11. In germline, CDR1 is DFQATT, CDR2 SNEGSKA (reference sequence). This CDR3 is built from 16 residues. CDR3 DNA sequence: TGCAGTGCTAGGGCCCAGGACAGGGTTTGGAATTCACCCCTCCACTTT. It yields the protein CSARAQDRVWNSPLHF.

This clonotype was seen at least ten times. The chain carries TRBV7-2 and TRBJ1-5; 7 bases are shared with TRBD1. V gave up 0 bases and J gave up 1 base; unmatched junction bases: 3. Germline CDR1 is SGHTA and CDR2 is FQGNSA. The CDR3 covers 16 residues. The CDR3 spells CASSLATGRSNQPQHF. CDR3 nucleotides: TGTGCCAGCAGCTTAGCGACAGGGCGGAGCAATCAGCCCCAGCATTTT. The variable domain in full, completed from reference TRBV7-2 and TRBJ1-5, reads GAGVSQSPSNKVTEKGKDVELRCDPISGHTALYWYRQSLGQGLEFLIYFQGNSAPDKSGLPSDRFSAERTGGSVSTLTIQRTQQEDSAVYLCASSLATGRSNQPQHFGDGTRLSIL.